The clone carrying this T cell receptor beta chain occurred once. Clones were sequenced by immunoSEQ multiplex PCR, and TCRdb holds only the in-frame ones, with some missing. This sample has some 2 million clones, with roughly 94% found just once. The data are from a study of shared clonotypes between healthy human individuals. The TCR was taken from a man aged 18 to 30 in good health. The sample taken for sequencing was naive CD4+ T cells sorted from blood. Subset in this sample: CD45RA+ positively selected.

The DNA of the CDR3 is TGTGCCATCAGTGGCCTTAGGACTCTCCCTAGCACAGATACGCAGTATTTT. Amino acids: CAISGLRTLPSTDTQYF. The chain recombines TRBV10-3 with TRBJ2-3; D perhaps matches TRBD2 (5 bases). This CDR3 contains 17 residues. Per germline, CDR1 ENHRY and CDR2 SYGVKD. V lost 4 bases, J lost 0 bases, and 17 bases lay in between.